Listed here are 18 T cell receptor beta chains from one sample, sequenced in a study of technical replicates of blood from a handful of donors. Measured with immunoSEQ multiplex PCR; TCRdb has only the in-frame clones, and not every one. The data hold approximately 14,000 clones, with 65% to 85% observed a single time. What was sequenced was PBMCs. These receptors all come from a human donor in good health.

The gene calls are TRBV7-3 and TRBJ2-5, with D tentatively TRBD2 (5 bases). Trimming pared 6 bases from V and 1 base from J, leaving 9 bases between. Germline V lookup: CDR1 SGHTA, CDR2 FQGTGA. The CDR3 is 13 residues long. The CDR3, as DNA: TGTGCCAGCAGTGAAGGACTCCAAGAGACCCAGTACTTC. Translated: CASSEGLQETQYF.

The chain links TRBV7-8 to TRBJ2-7; 8 bases fit TRBD1. The CDR3 is 16 amino acids. After removal of 1 base from V and 2 bases from J, the junction contained 7 bases not matched to a gene. CDR1 is SGHVS, CDR2 FQNEAQ, per germline. For the CDR3, the DNA is TGTGCCAGCAGCTTAGGGCAGGGGGCGAGGACCTACGAGCAGTACTTC. Translated, it gives CASSLGQGARTYEQYF.

This rearrangement joins TRBV27 to TRBJ2-3; possibly TRBD2 for D (5 bases). The CDR3 contains 15 residues. The V and J ends lost 1 base and 5 bases respectively, with 13 bases between them. CDR1 is MNHEY, CDR2 SMNVEV, per germline (reference sequence). CDR3 sequence reads: CASSLLAIPGDTQYF. The CDR3, as DNA: TGTGCCAGCAGTTTATTAGCGATACCGGGAGATACGCAGTATTTT.

V is TRBV7-8 and J is TRBJ1-5; D is unclear. Per the germline V gene, CDR1 is SGHVS and CDR2 is FQNEAQ. The CDR3 extends over 15 amino acids. The germline V and J ends were trimmed by 2 bases and 4 bases, with 12 bases remaining between them. The CDR3 is CASSLSGSRNQPQHF. CDR3 DNA sequence: TGTGCCAGCAGCTTAAGCGGCAGTCGAAATCAGCCCCAGCATTTT.

The CDR3 is CASSLDDGGTFF. In nucleotides, the CDR3 is TGTGCCAGCAGCTTAGATGATGGAGGAACTTTCTTT. The chain employs TRBV7-9 and TRBJ1-1; no firm D call. V lost 1 base and J lost 12, with 12 bases in between. In germline, CDR1 is SEHNR, CDR2 FQNEAQ (reference sequence). This CDR3 contains 12 residues.

The chain links TRBV6-1 to TRBJ2-7; D is possibly TRBD2 (5 bases). The germline V and J ends were trimmed by 0 bases and 1 base, with 10 bases remaining between them. The CDR3 has 15 residues. Germline V CDR1 and CDR2: MNHNS, SASEGT. The CDR3 region is CASSEAQDSSYEQYF. As DNA, the CDR3 is TGTGCCAGCAGTGAAGCGCAGGACTCTTCCTACGAGCAGTACTTC.

The chain couples TRBV19 to TRBJ1-1, with TRBD1 matching over 10 bases. Per germline, CDR1 LNHDA and CDR2 SQIVND (reference sequence). J lost 0 bases, V lost 4 bases, and 5 bases had no gene match. This CDR3 spans 16 amino acids. CDR3 region: CASSSGQGGLNTEAFF. The CDR3 nucleotides are TGTGCCAGTAGTAGCGGACAGGGGGGACTGAACACTGAAGCTTTCTTT.

J is TRBJ1-2 and V is TRBV6-1; D is possibly TRBD1 (5 bases). The CDR3 sequence is 14 residues long. The germline V gene encodes CDR1 MNHNS and CDR2 SASEGT. Trimming removed 1 base at V and 5 bases at J, with 11 bases between. As DNA, the CDR3 is TGTGCCAGCAGTGAAGGCGACAGCGCATATGGCTACACCTTC. It yields the protein CASSEGDSAYGYTF.

V and J are TRBV27 and TRBJ2-1; maybe TRBD1 (5 bases). Trimming removed 5 bases from V and 0 bases from J, with 23 bases in between. The CDR3 is 19 amino acids. In germline, CDR1 is MNHEY, CDR2 SMNVEV (reference sequence). CDR3 nucleotides: TGTGCCAGCAGTCTCACCGCACCCAGGGCCGCCAGCTCCTACAATGAGCAGTTCTTC. Amino acid sequence: CASSLTAPRAASSYNEQFF.

This chain uses TRBV2 with TRBJ2-7; 9 bases are a match to TRBD1. V dropped 5 bases and J dropped 4; count of bases not matched to a gene: 9. Germline V lookup: CDR1 SNHLY, CDR2 FYNNEI. The CDR3 runs to 15 residues. The CDR3 sequence: CASSRETGGWYEQYF. As DNA, the CDR3 is TGTGCCAGCAGTCGAGAGACAGGGGGGTGGTACGAGCAGTACTTC. Full variable domain (remainder filled in from reference TRBV2 and TRBJ2-7): EPEVTQTPSHQVTQMGQEVILRCVPISNHLYFYWYRQILGQKVEFLVSFYNNEISEKSEIFDDQFSVERPDGSNFTLKIRSTKLEDSAMYFCASSRETGGWYEQYFGPGTRLTVT.

The rearrangement links TRBV28 to TRBJ2-7; 7 bases are shared with TRBD1. V shed 2 bases, J shed 2 bases, and the junction held 6 bases outside the gene matches. Germline V CDR1 and CDR2: MDHEN, SYDVKM. This CDR3 comprises 15 residues. The CDR3 DNA follows: TGTGCCAGCAGTTTAAATTGGCAGGGGGCCTACGAGCAGTACTTC. Its translation is CASSLNWQGAYEQYF.

The chain combines TRBV27 with TRBJ2-1, with TRBD2 matching over 10 bases. Germline CDR1 reads MNHEY; CDR2 reads SMNVEV (reference sequence). Trimming removed 5 bases from V and 6 bases from J; junction bases left unmatched: 4. The CDR3 sequence is 14 residues long. The CDR3 DNA reads TGTGCCAGCAGTGGGAGGACTAGCGGCAATGAGCAGTTCTTC. Translating gives CASSGRTSGNEQFF.

The gene calls are TRBV5-6 and TRBJ2-5; TRBD1 matches at 8 bases. Trimming removed 4 bases from V and 4 bases from J; junction bases left unmatched: 6. The CDR3 runs to 14 residues. The germline V gene has CDR1 SGHDT and CDR2 YYEEEE. This chain's CDR3 is CASSLDRVVETQYF. The CDR3 DNA reads as TGTGCCAGCAGCCTGGACAGGGTGGTAGAGACCCAGTACTTC.

This clone came up once. The genes are TRBV9 and TRBJ1-2, with TRBD1 identical over 8 bases. The CDR3 contains 16 residues. V was pared by 0 bases and J by 2 bases, with 6 bases of the junction left unmatched. Germline CDR1 and CDR2: SGDLS and YYNGEE. The CDR3 reads CASSVARDRLNYGYTF. The CDR3 DNA is TGTGCCAGCAGCGTAGCGAGGGACAGGCTGAACTATGGCTACACCTTC.

The chain recombines TRBV14 with TRBJ2-5; D perhaps matches TRBD2 (6 bases). The CDR3 is made up of 15 amino acids. The germline gives CDR1 SGHDN, CDR2 FVKESK. The V end lost 4 bases, the J end lost 1 base, and 13 bases lay between the germline ends. The CDR3 DNA follows: TGTGCCAGCAGCCCCCGGGCGGGGACCCAAGAGACCCAGTACTTC. As protein: CASSPRAGTQETQYF.

The chain is built from TRBV5-1 and TRBJ2-1; 9 bases align to TRBD2. The CDR3 has 15 amino acids. Losses at the gene ends were 2 bases for V and 4 bases for J; bases not matched to a gene: 4. Germline V gene sequence: CDR1 SGHRS, CDR2 YFSETQ. The CDR3 DNA follows: TGCGCCAGCAGCTTTAGCGGGAGCGATTACAATGAGCAGTTCTTC. Its translation: CASSFSGSDYNEQFF.

The sample holds a few counts of this clone. The chain links TRBV29-1 to TRBJ1-1; TRBD1 matches at 7 bases. Trimming at V came to 3 bases and at J to 4 bases, leaving 8 bases not matched to a gene. The germline V gene has CDR1 SQVTM and CDR2 ANQGSEA. This CDR3 has 14 residues. The DNA for the CDR3 is TGCAGCGTTGATATGGGACAGTTTGTCACTGAAGCTTTCTTT. Translating it yields CSVDMGQFVTEAFF.

This chain uses TRBV29-1 with TRBJ2-2; 7 nucleotides line up with TRBD2. The CDR3 totals 12 residues. CDR1 is SQVTM, CDR2 ANQGSEA, per germline. The V and J ends lost 5 bases and 5 bases, in that order; junction bases with no gene match: 2. CDR3 nucleotide sequence: TGCAGCGTTCCCGGGGGGACCGGGGAGCTGTTTTTT. Amino acids: CSVPGGTGELFF.